Listed below are T cell receptor beta chains from one sample, sequenced in a study of cytomegalovirus exposure and HLA in healthy donors. This table comes from immunoSEQ multiplex PCR, and its TCRdb copy is limited to in-frame clones, with some not included. The repertoire holds some 310,000 clones, with approximately 86% as singletons. The source material was PBMCs. These receptor sequences come from a man younger than 45 in good health and CMV-seronegative. Both conserved end residues are part of each CDR3. A D gene is named only where the DNA matches it firmly. Clone sizes are given selectively: once, few, many, or a class where the clone is expanded.

J gene | clone size | D gene | V gene | CDR3 protein | CDR3 DNA
TRBJ2-1 | . | . | TRBV25-1 | CASSELGHNEQFF | TGTGCCAGCAGTGAACTGGGGCACAATGAGCAGTTCTTC
TRBJ2-7 | many | TRBD1 | TRBV5-1 | CASSGRTGGAYEQYF | TGCGCCAGCAGCGGGCGGACAGGGGGCGCCTACGAGCAGTACTTC
TRBJ2-3 | . | . | TRBV15 | CATSRVELASTDTQYF | TGTGCCACCAGCAGAGTCGAACTAGCTAGCACAGATACGCAGTATTTT
TRBJ1-1 | . | . | TRBV4-1 | CASSQASYRENTEAFF | TGCGCCAGCAGCCAAGCCTCATACAGGGAGAACACTGAAGCTTTCTTT
TRBJ2-1 | . | TRBD2 | TRBV9 | CASSGGLAGVNEQFF | TGTGCCAGCAGCGGTGGACTAGCGGGGGTCAATGAGCAGTTCTTC
TRBJ1-4 | . | TRBD1 | TRBV19 | CASSLRQGATNEKLFF | TGTGCCAGTAGTCTCCGACAGGGGGCAACTAATGAAAAACTGTTTTTT
TRBJ1-2 | . | . | TRBV7-9 | CASSADSFGYTF | TGTGCCAGCAGCGCGGACAGTTTTGGCTACACCTTC
TRBJ2-6 | . | . | TRBV5-1 | CASSSAWAPLSGANVLTF | TGCGCCAGCAGCTCGGCGTGGGCGCCCCTCTCTGGGGCCAACGTCCTGACTTTC
TRBJ2-1 | . | TRBD2 | TRBV5-4 | CASSRRTSGGANEQFF | TGTGCCAGCAGCCGCAGGACTAGCGGGGGGGCTAATGAGCAGTTCTTC
TRBJ2-7 | . | TRBD2 | TRBV7-9 | CASSFGGASYEQYF | TGTGCCAGCAGCTTCGGGGGGGCATCCTACGAGCAGTACTTC
TRBJ1-2 | . | TRBD1 | TRBV2 | CASSVDRGRPEGYTF | TGTGCCAGCAGCGTAGACAGGGGGCGGCCGGAAGGCTACACCTTC
TRBJ1-6 | . | TRBD1 | TRBV19 | CASSNTGGGSPLHF | TGTGCCAGTAGTAACACAGGGGGCGGGTCACCCCTCCACTTT
TRBJ1-2 | . | . | TRBV7-9 | CASSLEVPVGGYGYTF | TGTGCCAGCAGCTTAGAAGTGCCGGTCGGAGGTTATGGCTACACCTTC
TRBJ2-7 | . | TRBD1 | TRBV5-6 | CASSLRDRGYEQYF | TGTGCCAGCAGCTTACGGGACAGGGGCTACGAGCAGTACTTC
TRBJ2-7 | . | TRBD2 | TRBV27 | CASSPLLAGGFEQYF | TGTGCCAGCAGTCCTCTACTAGCGGGGGGGTTCGAGCAGTACTTC
TRBJ1-4 | . | . | TRBV6-1 | CASSLFRDPNEKLFF | TGTGCCAGCAGCCTCTTCAGGGATCCAAATGAAAAACTGTTTTTT
TRBJ1-2 | . | . | TRBV6-5 | CASSHPGEGSYGYTF | TGTGCCAGCAGCCATCCAGGGGAGGGTTCCTATGGCTACACCTTC
TRBJ1-1 | once | . | TRBV19 | CASSIPGHTNTEAFF | TGTGCCAGTAGTATACCCGGACACACGAACACTGAAGCTTTCTTT
TRBJ1-1 | once | TRBD1 | TRBV7-8 | CASSVAGQIINTEAFF | TGTGCCAGCAGCGTAGCGGGACAGATTATTAACACTGAAGCTTTCTTT
TRBJ1-4 | . | . | TRBV11-2 | CASSLVSANEKLFF | TGTGCCAGCAGCTTAGTTAGCGCAAATGAAAAACTGTTTTTT
TRBJ1-2 | . | . | TRBV20-1 | CSASEDSGYTF | TGCAGTGCTAGCGAGGATTCGGGCTACACCTTC
TRBJ1-2 | . | . | TRBV6-5 | CASSYSTPSRGGYTF | TGTGCCAGCAGTTACTCGACCCCGTCGCGGGGGGGCTACACCTTC
TRBJ1-1 | . | TRBD1 | TRBV11-2 | CASSDRDRGGGTEAFF | TGTGCCAGCAGCGACCGGGACAGGGGTGGGGGCACTGAAGCTTTCTTT
TRBJ1-2 | . | TRBD1 | TRBV7-9 | CASSLSRTGINYGYTF | TGTGCCAGCAGCTTATCGAGGACAGGGATTAACTATGGCTACACCTTC
TRBJ1-2 | . | . | TRBV7-9 | CASSSTGVVSYGYTF | TGTGCCAGCAGCTCGACGGGGGTCGTTAGCTATGGCTACACCTTC
TRBJ2-2 | . | TRBD1 | TRBV5-1 | CASSPGTGFGLTGELFF | TGCGCCAGCAGCCCGGGGACAGGGTTTGGTTTGACCGGGGAGCTGTTTTTT
TRBJ1-4 | once | . | TRBV19 | CASRENEKLFF | TGTGCCAGTAGGGAGAATGAAAAACTGTTTTTT
TRBJ1-1 | . | . | TRBV7-9 | CASTWTGGGTEAFF | TGTGCCAGCACCTGGACTGGGGGGGGCACTGAAGCTTTCTTT
TRBJ1-6 | few | . | TRBV13 | CASSFRDEESPLHF | TGTGCCAGCAGCTTCCGAGATGAGGAATCACCCCTCCACTTT
TRBJ1-1 | . | TRBD1 | TRBV5-1 | CASSLLQGQQGDTEAFF | TGCGCCAGCAGCTTGCTACAAGGGCAGCAGGGGGACACTGAAGCTTTCTTT
TRBJ2-7 | . | . | TRBV18 | CASSPPAGDTYEQYF | TGTGCCAGCTCACCACCGGCAGGGGATACCTACGAGCAGTACTTC
TRBJ2-2 | . | TRBD1 | TRBV9 | CASSVALGRTGPNTGELFF | TGTGCCAGCAGCGTAGCTTTGGGTAGGACAGGACCTAACACCGGGGAGCTGTTTTTT
TRBJ1-1 | . | . | TRBV15 | CATGGRGDTEAFF | TGTGCCACCGGGGGTCGGGGGGACACTGAAGCTTTCTTT